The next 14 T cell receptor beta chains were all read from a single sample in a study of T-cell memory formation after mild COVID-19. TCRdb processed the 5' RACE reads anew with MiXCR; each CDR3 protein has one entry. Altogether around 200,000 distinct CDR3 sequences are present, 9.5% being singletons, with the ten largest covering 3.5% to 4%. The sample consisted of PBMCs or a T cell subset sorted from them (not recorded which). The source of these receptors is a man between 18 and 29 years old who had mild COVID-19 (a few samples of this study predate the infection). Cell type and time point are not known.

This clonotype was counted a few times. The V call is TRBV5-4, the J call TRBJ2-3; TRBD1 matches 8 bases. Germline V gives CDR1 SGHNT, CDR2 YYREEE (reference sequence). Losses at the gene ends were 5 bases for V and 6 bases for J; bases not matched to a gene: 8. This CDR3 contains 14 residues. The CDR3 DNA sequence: TGTGCCAGCAGGGTTACAGGGGGTAAGGATACGCAGTATTTT. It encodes CASRVTGGKDTQYF.

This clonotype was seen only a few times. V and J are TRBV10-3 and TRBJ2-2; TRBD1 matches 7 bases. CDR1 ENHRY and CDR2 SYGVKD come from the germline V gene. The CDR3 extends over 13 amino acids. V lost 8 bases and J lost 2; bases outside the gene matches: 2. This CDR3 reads CAIGTANTGELFF. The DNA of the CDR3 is TGTGCCATCGGGACAGCCAACACCGGGGAGCTGTTTTTT.

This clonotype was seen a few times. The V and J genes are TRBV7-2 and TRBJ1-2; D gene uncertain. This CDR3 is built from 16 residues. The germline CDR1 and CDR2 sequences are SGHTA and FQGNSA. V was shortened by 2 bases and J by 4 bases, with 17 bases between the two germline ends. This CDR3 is CASSLYLEREIYGYTF. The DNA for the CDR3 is TGTGCCAGCAGCTTATATCTTGAGCGGGAGATCTATGGCTACACCTTC.

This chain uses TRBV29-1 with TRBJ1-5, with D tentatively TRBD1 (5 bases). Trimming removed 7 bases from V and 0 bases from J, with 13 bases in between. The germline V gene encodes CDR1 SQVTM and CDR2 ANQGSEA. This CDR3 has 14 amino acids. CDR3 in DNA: TGCAGCGCCGACAGTGGTGATAGCAATCAGCCCCAGCATTTT. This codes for CSADSGDSNQPQHF.

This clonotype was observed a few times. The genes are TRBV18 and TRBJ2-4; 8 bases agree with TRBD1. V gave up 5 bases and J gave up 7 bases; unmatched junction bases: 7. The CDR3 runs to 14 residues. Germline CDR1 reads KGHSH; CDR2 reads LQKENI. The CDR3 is CASSTQGAENIQYF. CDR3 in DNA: TGTGCCAGCTCAACCCAGGGGGCAGAGAACATTCAGTACTTC.

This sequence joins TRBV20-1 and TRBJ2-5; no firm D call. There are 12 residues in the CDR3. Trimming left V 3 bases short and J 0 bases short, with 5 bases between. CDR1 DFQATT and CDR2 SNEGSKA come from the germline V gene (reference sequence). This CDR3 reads CSARGNQETQYF. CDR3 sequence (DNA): TGCAGTGCTAGGGGCAACCAAGAGACCCAGTACTTC.

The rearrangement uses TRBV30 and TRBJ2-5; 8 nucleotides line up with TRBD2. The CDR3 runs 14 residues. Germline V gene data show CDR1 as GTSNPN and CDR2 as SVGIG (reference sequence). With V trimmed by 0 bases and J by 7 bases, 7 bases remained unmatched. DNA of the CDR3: TGTGCCTGGAGTGTCGGTAGCGGGGTCGGGACCCAGTACTTC. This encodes CAWSVGSGVGTQYF.

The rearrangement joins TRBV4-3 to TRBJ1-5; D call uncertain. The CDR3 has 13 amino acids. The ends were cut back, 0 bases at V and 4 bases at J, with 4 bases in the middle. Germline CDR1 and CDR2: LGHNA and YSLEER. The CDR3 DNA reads TGCGCCAGCAGCCAAGATATGAATCAGCCCCAGCATTTT. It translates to CASSQDMNQPQHF.

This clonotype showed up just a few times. The CDR3 DNA sequence: TGCAGTGCCCAACGTCGGGACAAGGGATACAATGAGCAGTTCTTC. Translating gives CSAQRRDKGYNEQFF. The chain uses TRBV20-1 and TRBJ2-1, with a possible D match to TRBD1 (6 bases). The CDR3 is 15 residues long. The V and J ends lost 6 bases and 4 bases respectively, with 19 bases between them. Germline V gene data show CDR1 as DFQATT and CDR2 as SNEGSKA (reference sequence).

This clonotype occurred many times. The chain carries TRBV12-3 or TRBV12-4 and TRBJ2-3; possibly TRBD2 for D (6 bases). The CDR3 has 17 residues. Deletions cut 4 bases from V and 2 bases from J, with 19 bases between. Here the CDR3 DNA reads TGTGCCAGCAGTTCCCCCCTTGGAGGGCCCCACACAGATACGCAGTATTTT. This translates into CASSSPLGGPHTDTQYF.

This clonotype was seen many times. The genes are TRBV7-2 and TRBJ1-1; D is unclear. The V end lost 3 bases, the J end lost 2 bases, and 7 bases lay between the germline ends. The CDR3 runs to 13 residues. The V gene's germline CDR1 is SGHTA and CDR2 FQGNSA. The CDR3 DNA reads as TGTGCCAGCAGCTTCGTCGGAAACACTGAAGCTTTCTTT. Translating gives CASSFVGNTEAFF.

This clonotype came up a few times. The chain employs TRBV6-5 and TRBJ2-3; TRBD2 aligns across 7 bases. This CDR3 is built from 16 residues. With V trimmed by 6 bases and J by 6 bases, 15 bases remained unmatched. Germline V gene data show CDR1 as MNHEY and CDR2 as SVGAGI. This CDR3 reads CASSETLGGRGDTQYF. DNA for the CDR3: TGTGCCAGCAGCGAAACCTTGGGGGGGAGAGGTGATACGCAGTATTTT.

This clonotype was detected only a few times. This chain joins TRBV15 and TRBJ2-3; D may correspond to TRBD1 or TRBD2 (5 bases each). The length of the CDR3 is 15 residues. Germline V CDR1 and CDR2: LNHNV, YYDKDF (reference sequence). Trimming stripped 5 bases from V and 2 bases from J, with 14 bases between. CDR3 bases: TGTGCCACCAGCGCCGGGACCTACTACACAGATACGCAGTATTTT. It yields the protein CATSAGTYYTDTQYF.

The CDR3, as DNA: TGCAGCGTTGAAGGGCATGGACAGGGGCTAAAGGAGCAGTTCTTC. Protein: CSVEGHGQGLKEQFF. V usage is TRBV29-1 and J usage is TRBJ2-1; 9 bases map to TRBD1. CDR3 length: 15 residues. Germline V gene lookup returns CDR1 SQVTM and CDR2 ANQGSEA. The junction had 11 bases not matched to a gene; V was cut back by 1 base and J by 10 bases.